The 27 T cell receptor beta chains below were found in one sample sequenced in a study of blood T cell repertoires in COVID-19. TCRdb's table, derived via immunoSEQ multiplex PCR, lists solely in-frame clones and lacks some. This table has a few hundred thousand clones, about nine tenths appearing once. The sequenced sample was PBMCs or T cells enriched from blood (not recorded which). The receptors derive from a woman younger than 30 who had recovered from COVID-19.

The V gene is TRBV5-1, the J gene TRBJ1-1; no clear D. Germline-derived CDR1 and CDR2 are SGHRS and YFSETQ. V was shortened by 0 bases and J by 3 bases, with 6 bases between the two germline ends. The CDR3 runs to 13 residues. The CDR3 loop reads CASSLGLDTEAFF. The CDR3 coding sequence is TGCGCCAGCAGCTTGGGGTTAGACACTGAAGCTTTCTTT.

The chain couples TRBV7-8 to TRBJ1-5, with 7 bases matching TRBD1. Germline V gene lookup returns CDR1 SGHVS and CDR2 FQNEAQ. After removal of 3 bases from V and 3 bases from J, the junction contained 8 bases not matched to a gene. The CDR3 has 16 residues. In DNA form, the CDR3 reads TGTGCCAGCAGCTTTTCCGGACAGGTTGTCAATCAGCCCCAGCATTTT. Protein: CASSFSGQVVNQPQHF.

The gene calls are TRBV19 and TRBJ1-5; no clear D gene. Germline V gene data show CDR1 as LNHDA and CDR2 as SQIVND (reference sequence). The V end lost 7 bases, the J end lost 7 bases, and 20 bases lay between the germline ends. CDR3 length: 15 residues. The CDR3 spells CASNPRTLDGQPQHF. The CDR3 DNA reads TGTGCCAGTAACCCCCGGACTCTGGACGGGCAGCCCCAGCATTTT.

The chain combines TRBV30 with TRBJ2-1, with D possibly matching TRBD2 (6 bases). The CDR3 sequence is 12 residues long. CDR1 and CDR2 (germline): GTSNPN, SVGIG (reference sequence). Deletions cut 0 bases from V and 9 bases from J, with 9 bases between. The DNA for the CDR3 is TGTGCCTGGAGTGTTCCGGGACTTGAGCAGTTCTTC. It codes for CAWSVPGLEQFF.

This chain links TRBV30 with TRBJ1-6; D is unresolved. The CDR3 is 12 residues long. Germline lookup yields CDR1 GTSNPN and CDR2 SVGIG (reference sequence). V was shortened by 1 base and J by 7 bases, with 5 bases between the two germline ends. Written as DNA, the CDR3 is TGTGCCTGGAGTGGGGCCAATTCACCCCTCCACTTT. It yields the protein CAWSGANSPLHF.

The chain recombines TRBV5-4 with TRBJ2-1, with D possibly being TRBD1 (6 bases). The CDR3 has 15 amino acids. CDR1 is SGHNT, CDR2 YYREEE, per germline (reference sequence). Trimming pared 0 bases from V and 6 bases from J, leaving 13 bases between. DNA for the CDR3: TGTGCCAGCAGCTTGGATGCAGGGGAAAGCAATGAGCAGTTCTTC. This translates into CASSLDAGESNEQFF.

This chain connects TRBV18 to TRBJ1-2, with TRBD1 matching 7 bases. V shed 4 bases, J shed 9 bases, and the junction held 11 bases outside the gene matches. The CDR3 contains 14 residues. Germline V CDR1 and CDR2: KGHSH, LQKENI. The CDR3 region is CASSQAGTAERYTF. In DNA, the CDR3 is TGTGCCAGCTCACAAGCCGGGACAGCAGAGCGCTACACCTTC.

V is TRBV6-2 or TRBV6-3 and J is TRBJ2-7; 7 bases match TRBD1. The length of the CDR3 is 12 residues. Trimming cost V 6 bases and J 4 bases; bases outside gene matches: 3. CDR1 MNHEY and CDR2 SVGEGT come from the germline V gene. The CDR3: CASSRQGYEQYF. In DNA, the CDR3 is TGTGCCAGCAGCCGACAGGGTTACGAGCAGTACTTC.

V gene TRBV7-2 combines with J gene TRBJ2-3; perhaps TRBD2 as D (7 bases). CDR3 length: 17 amino acids. CDR1 and CDR2 (germline): SGHTA, FQGNSA. V was shortened by 5 bases and J by 2 bases, with 20 bases between the two germline ends. CDR3 nucleotides: TGTGCCAGCAGCGTTGGACGAGGCGGGGGCTACACAGATACGCAGTATTTT. Protein product: CASSVGRGGGYTDTQYF.

In nucleotides, the CDR3 is TGCGCCAGCAGCTTCGGGGGTATTAACACTGAAGCTTTCTTT. Its translation: CASSFGGINTEAFF. V usage is TRBV5-1 and J usage is TRBJ1-1; D is perhaps TRBD1 (5 bases). Germline CDR1 reads SGHRS; CDR2 reads YFSETQ. The CDR3 loop spans 14 amino acids. Deletions cut 2 bases from V and 2 bases from J, with 10 bases between.

This chain links TRBV6-5 with TRBJ1-6; 7 bases fit TRBD1. This CDR3 has 14 residues. The V and J ends lost 2 bases and 6 bases, in that order; junction bases with no gene match: 1. Germline-derived CDR1 and CDR2 are MNHEY and SVGAGI. CDR3 in DNA: TGTGCCAGCAGTTACCCAGGGGGTAATTCACCCCTCCACTTT. Its translation: CASSYPGGNSPLHF.

The rearrangement links TRBV30 to TRBJ1-4; 11 positions match TRBD1. The V and J ends lost 3 bases and 7 bases, in that order; junction bases with no gene match: 7. In germline, CDR1 is GTSNPN, CDR2 SVGIG (reference sequence). The CDR3 is 15 amino acids. CDR3 DNA sequence: TGTGCCTGGAGCCGATGGACAGGGGGCGGTGAAAAACTGTTTTTT. This sequence encodes CAWSRWTGGGEKLFF.

This clone was counted a single time. This same CDR3 is encoded by further DNA sequences in the sample. The rearrangement uses TRBV18 and TRBJ1-2, with TRBD1 as a possible D gene (6 bases). V was trimmed by 2 bases and J by 2 bases, leaving 9 bases between them. This CDR3 comprises 14 residues. The germline V gene encodes CDR1 KGHSH and CDR2 LQKENI. As DNA, the CDR3 is TGTGCCAGCTCACCAGGGCAGGGGAACTATGGCTACACCTTC. Residues: CASSPGQGNYGYTF.

This clone was counted once. V gene TRBV11-2 combines with J gene TRBJ1-1; D is unclear. The V gene's germline CDR1 is SGHAT and CDR2 FQNNGV. Deletions cut 7 bases from V and 4 bases from J, with 16 bases between. The CDR3 length is 14 residues. CDR3 residues: CASTEQPEGTEAFF. In DNA form, the CDR3 reads TGTGCCAGCACCGAGCAACCCGAGGGCACTGAAGCTTTCTTT.

The J gene is TRBJ2-3, the V gene TRBV28; TRBD2 aligns across 9 bases. The CDR3 runs 15 residues. Trimming cost V 5 bases and J 12 bases; bases outside gene matches: 15. Germline V lookup: CDR1 MDHEN, CDR2 SYDVKM. The DNA for the CDR3 is TGTGCCAGCAGTGGTCTAGCGGGATTCACCGAAGATCAGTATTTT. This codes for CASSGLAGFTEDQYF. The whole variable domain, remainder taken from reference TRBV28 and TRBJ2-3, is DVKVTQSSRYLVKRTGEKVFLECVQDMDHENMFWYRQDPGLGLRLIYFSYDVKMKEKGDIPEGYSVSREKKERFSLILESASTNQTSMYLCASSGLAGFTEDQYFGPGTRLTVL.

This clone was detected only once. The rearrangement uses TRBV29-1 and TRBJ1-2, with D unclear. The CDR3 loop spans 12 amino acids. Germline loops: CDR1 SQVTM, CDR2 ANQGSEA. The V end was cut by 2 bases, the J end by 8 bases, with 12 bases between. The DNA of the CDR3 is TGCAGCGTTGAAAATTGGTTGGCCGGCTACACCTTC. Amino acids: CSVENWLAGYTF.

As to this clone: This sample includes further DNA sequences coding for the same CDR3. The rearrangement uses TRBV28 and TRBJ1-2, with 7 bases fitting TRBD1. CDR3 length: 13 amino acids. In germline, CDR1 is MDHEN, CDR2 SYDVKM. The V and J ends lost 5 bases and 2 bases, in that order; junction bases with no gene match: 2. The CDR3 region is CASSLGQNYGYTF. CDR3 bases: TGTGCCAGCAGTCTGGGACAGAACTATGGCTACACCTTC.

The rearrangement uses TRBV9 and TRBJ2-3; 9 bases map to TRBD1. Germline loops: CDR1 SGDLS, CDR2 YYNGEE. J lost 1 base, V lost 4 bases, and 4 bases had no gene match. The CDR3 has 15 amino acids. This chain's CDR3 is CASSPWDRGTDTQYF. The CDR3, as DNA: TGTGCCAGCAGCCCCTGGGACAGGGGCACAGATACGCAGTATTTT.

This sequence joins TRBV6-5 and TRBJ1-1; TRBD1 matches at 8 bases. The trim removed 6 bases at V and 2 bases at J, leaving 5 bases unmatched. Germline V gene data show CDR1 as MNHEY and CDR2 as SVGAGI. The CDR3 is made up of 14 amino acids. The CDR3 sequence: CASSPGGDNTEAFF. The CDR3 bases are TGTGCCAGCAGCCCAGGGGGCGATAACACTGAAGCTTTCTTT.

The chain couples TRBV6-5 to TRBJ2-7; TRBD2 agrees at 7 bases. There are 16 residues in the CDR3. J gave up 2 bases and V 2 bases, and 9 bases lay outside the gene matches. Looked up from germline, CDR1 is MNHEY and CDR2 is SVGAGI. The DNA of the CDR3 is TGTGCCAGCAGTTACGTTGGGGGGGTCTCTCCCTACGAGCAGTACTTC. It specifies CASSYVGGVSPYEQYF.

CDR3 in amino acids: CASSQDSGGAGMVTQYF. In nucleotides, the CDR3 is TGCGCCAGCAGCCAAGATAGCGGGGGGGCCGGTATGGTGACCCAGTACTTC. This chain joins TRBV4-1 and TRBJ2-5; 11 bases are shared with TRBD2. The CDR3 runs 17 residues. Germline V gene sequence: CDR1 MGHRA, CDR2 YSYEKL. The ends lost 0 bases at V and 7 bases at J; junction bases unmatched: 10.

In its sample, this clone was seen once. The chain has TRBV19 and TRBJ1-6; 8 nucleotides match TRBD1. The CDR3 loop spans 16 amino acids. Losses at the gene ends were 2 bases for V and 10 bases for J; bases not matched to a gene: 10. In germline, CDR1 is LNHDA, CDR2 SQIVND (reference sequence). CDR3 amino acids: CASSIKRTGFKSPLHF. CDR3 DNA: TGTGCCAGTAGTATAAAACGGACAGGGTTTAAGTCACCCCTCCACTTT.

The V call is TRBV10-1, the J call TRBJ2-3; TRBD1 aligns across 9 bases. This CDR3 has 15 residues. Germline V lookup: CDR1 WNHNN, CDR2 SYGVQD (reference sequence). V was pared by 2 bases and J by 5 bases, with 5 bases of the junction left unmatched. CDR3 region: CASSEGQGIQDTQYF. The CDR3 DNA sequence: TGCGCCAGCAGTGAGGGACAGGGGATACAAGATACGCAGTATTTT.

A single count supports this clone. The rearrangement joins TRBV30 to TRBJ2-7; perhaps TRBD2 as D (6 bases). The CDR3 extends over 14 amino acids. Germline assignment: CDR1 GTSNPN and CDR2 SVGIG (reference sequence). V lost 3 bases to trimming and J lost 1 base, with 13 bases between them. For the CDR3, the DNA is TGTGCCTGGAGGGGGACTGCTAATTCCTACGAGCAGTACTTC. This sequence encodes CAWRGTANSYEQYF.

This clone occurred once. This sequence joins TRBV2 and TRBJ1-1, with D possibly TRBD1 on 5 matching bases. V was cut by 6 bases and J by 1 base, with 12 bases left in between. Germline-derived CDR1 and CDR2 are SNHLY and FYNNEI. The CDR3 runs to 14 residues. The CDR3 DNA follows: TGTGCCAGCAGCCGTTGGACATCGAACACTGAAGCTTTCTTT. Translating gives CASSRWTSNTEAFF.

The V and J genes are TRBV2 and TRBJ1-1; D call uncertain. The CDR3 sequence is 13 residues long. V was pared by 5 bases and J by 2 bases, with 9 bases between. Germline CDR1 reads SNHLY; CDR2 reads FYNNEI. The CDR3 DNA reads TGTGCCAGCAGTCCCACTCCCAACACTGAAGCTTTCTTT. Translated, it gives CASSPTPNTEAFF.

The chain couples TRBV5-6 to TRBJ2-2, with D unclear. Germline CDR1 reads SGHDT; CDR2 reads YYEEEE. V was shortened by 0 bases and J by 4 bases, with 13 bases between the two germline ends. The CDR3 contains 16 residues. The CDR3 sequence: CASSLVGRSVTGELFF. CDR3 coding DNA: TGTGCCAGCAGCTTGGTAGGCAGGTCCGTCACCGGGGAGCTGTTTTTT.